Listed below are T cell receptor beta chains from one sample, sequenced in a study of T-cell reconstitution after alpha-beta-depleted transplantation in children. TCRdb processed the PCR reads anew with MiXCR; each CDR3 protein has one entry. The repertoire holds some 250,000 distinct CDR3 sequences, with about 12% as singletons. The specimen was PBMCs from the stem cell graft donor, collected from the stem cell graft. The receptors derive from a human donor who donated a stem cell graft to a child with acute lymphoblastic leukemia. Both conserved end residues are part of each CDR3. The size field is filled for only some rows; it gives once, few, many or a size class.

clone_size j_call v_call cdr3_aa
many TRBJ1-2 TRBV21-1 CASSKRVALNYGYTF
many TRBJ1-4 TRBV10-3 CAISVGVNEKLFF
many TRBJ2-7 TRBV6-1 CASSDVGDEQYF
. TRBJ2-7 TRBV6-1 CASSAPREVDRTYEQYF
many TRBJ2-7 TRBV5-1 CASSFLQGADYEQYF
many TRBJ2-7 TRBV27 CASSPAGTGFYEQYF
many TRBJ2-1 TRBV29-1 CSPFKRDEQFF
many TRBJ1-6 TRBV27 CASSLRVGTGGLNSPLHF
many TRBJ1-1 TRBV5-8 CASSLSYARGRVWAEAFF
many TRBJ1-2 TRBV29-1 CSVEDRGGYTF
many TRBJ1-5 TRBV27 CASRSGNQPQHF
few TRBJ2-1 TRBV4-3 CASSHFSGEDEQFF
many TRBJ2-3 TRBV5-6 CASTGELGVYTQYF
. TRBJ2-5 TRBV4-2 CASSQEDGGPRETQYF
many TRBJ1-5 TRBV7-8 CASSLAGRNQPQHF
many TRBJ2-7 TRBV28 CASEGTSSYEQYF
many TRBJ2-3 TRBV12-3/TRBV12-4 CASRSSGRALDTQYF
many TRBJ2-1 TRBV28 CASSSDFDNEQFF
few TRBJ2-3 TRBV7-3 CASSARSGMGSTDTQYF
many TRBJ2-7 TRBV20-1 CSARPPGEQGRQYF
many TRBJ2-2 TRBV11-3 CASSPRSENTGELFF
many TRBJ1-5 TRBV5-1 CASSSSGNQPQHF
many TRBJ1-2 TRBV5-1 CASSLESSTGYGYTF
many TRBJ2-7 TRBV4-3 CASSQGQDYEQYF